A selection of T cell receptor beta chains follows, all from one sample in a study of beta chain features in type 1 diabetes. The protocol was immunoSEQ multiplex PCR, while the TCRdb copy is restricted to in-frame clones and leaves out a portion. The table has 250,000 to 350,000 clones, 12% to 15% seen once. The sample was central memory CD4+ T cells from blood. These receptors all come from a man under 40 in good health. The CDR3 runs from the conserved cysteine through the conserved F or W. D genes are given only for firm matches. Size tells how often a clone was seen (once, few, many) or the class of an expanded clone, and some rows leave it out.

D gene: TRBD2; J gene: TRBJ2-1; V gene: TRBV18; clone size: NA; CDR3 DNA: TGTGCCAGCTCACCACGGGCTAGCGGGGGTAGCTCCTACAATGAGCAGTTCTTC; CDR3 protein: CASSPRASGGSSYNEQFF
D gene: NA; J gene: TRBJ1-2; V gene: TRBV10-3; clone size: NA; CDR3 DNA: TGTGCCATCAGCCGGGACCAAGTAGGATATGGCTACACCTTC; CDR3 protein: CAISRDQVGYGYTF
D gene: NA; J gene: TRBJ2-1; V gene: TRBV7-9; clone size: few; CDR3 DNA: TGTGCCAGCAGCCTCCCGCTACAATACAATGAGCAGTTCTTC; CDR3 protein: CASSLPLQYNEQFF
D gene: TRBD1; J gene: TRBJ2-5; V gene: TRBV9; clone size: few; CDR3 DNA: TGTGCCAGCAGCGGGACAGGGGCGGAGACCCAGTACTTC; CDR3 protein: CASSGTGAETQYF
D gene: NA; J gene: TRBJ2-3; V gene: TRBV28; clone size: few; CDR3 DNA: TGTGCCAGCAGCCAAAGCCCAGGGTTAGGGACAGATACGCAGTATTTT; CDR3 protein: CASSQSPGLGTDTQYF
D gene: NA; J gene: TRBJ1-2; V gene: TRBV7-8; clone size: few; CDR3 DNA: TGTGCCAGCAGCCCCCCCCGTAATGGCTACACCTTC; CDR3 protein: CASSPPRNGYTF
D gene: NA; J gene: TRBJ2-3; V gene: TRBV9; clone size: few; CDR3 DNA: TGTGCCAGCAGACTAGCCCATAGCACAGATACGCAGTATTTT; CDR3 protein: CASRLAHSTDTQYF
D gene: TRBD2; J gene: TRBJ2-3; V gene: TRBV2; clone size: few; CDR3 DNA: TGTGCCAGCAAGCGGGGGGGAGTCACAGATACGCAGTATTTT; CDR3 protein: CASKRGGVTDTQYF
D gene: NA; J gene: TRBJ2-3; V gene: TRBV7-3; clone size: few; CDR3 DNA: TGTGCCAGCAGCTTGCAGGGGTACTCGGATACGCAGTATTTT; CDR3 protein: CASSLQGYSDTQYF
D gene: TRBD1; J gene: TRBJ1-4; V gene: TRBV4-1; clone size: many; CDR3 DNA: TGCGCCAGCAGCGCCAGGGGGCTGGGGGAAAAACTGTTTTTT; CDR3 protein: CASSARGLGEKLFF
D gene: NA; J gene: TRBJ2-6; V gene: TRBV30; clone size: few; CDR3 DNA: TGTGCCTGGAGTGTAACGGGGGCCAACGTCCTGACTTTC; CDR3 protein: CAWSVTGANVLTF
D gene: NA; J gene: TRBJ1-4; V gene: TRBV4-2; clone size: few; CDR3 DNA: TGTGCCAGCAGCCAAGATACCTCGGCGAAACTGTTTTTT; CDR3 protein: CASSQDTSAKLFF
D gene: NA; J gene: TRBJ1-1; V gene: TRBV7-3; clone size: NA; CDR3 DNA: TGTGCCAGCAGCTTAAGTAGGAACACTGAAGCTTTCTTT; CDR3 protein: CASSLSRNTEAFF
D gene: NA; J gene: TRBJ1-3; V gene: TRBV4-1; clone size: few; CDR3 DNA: TGCGCCAGCAGCCAAGATAGAACCGGCGGCTCTGGAAACACCATATATTTT; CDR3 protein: CASSQDRTGGSGNTIYF
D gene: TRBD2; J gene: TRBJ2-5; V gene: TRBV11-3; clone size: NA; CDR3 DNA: TGTGCCAGCAGCTTAGAGCAGCGGGAGGGGGAGACCCAGTACTTC; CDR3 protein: CASSLEQREGETQYF
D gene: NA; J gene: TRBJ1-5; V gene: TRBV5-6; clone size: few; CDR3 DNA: TGTGCCAGCAGCTTTAGAGGTCAGCCCCAGCATTTT; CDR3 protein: CASSFRGQPQHF
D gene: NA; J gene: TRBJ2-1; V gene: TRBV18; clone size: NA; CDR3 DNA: TGTGCCAGCTCACTGACAAAAGGTTCGCATGAGCAGTTCTTC; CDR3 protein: CASSLTKGSHEQFF
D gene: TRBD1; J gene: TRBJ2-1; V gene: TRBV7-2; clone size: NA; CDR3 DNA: TGTGCCAGCAGCCGCTTCTCAGGGGACAGTTACAATGAGCAGTTCTTC; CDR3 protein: CASSRFSGDSYNEQFF
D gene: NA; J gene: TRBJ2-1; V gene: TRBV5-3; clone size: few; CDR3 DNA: TGTGCCAGAAGCCAACTCCCTAGAGGAGGGGGGAGCAATGAGCAGTTCTTC; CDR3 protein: CARSQLPRGGGSNEQFF
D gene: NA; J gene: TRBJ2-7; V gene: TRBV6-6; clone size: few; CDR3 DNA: TGTGCCAGCAGTTACTCACGGGGATCCTACGAGCAGTACTTC; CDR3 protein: CASSYSRGSYEQYF
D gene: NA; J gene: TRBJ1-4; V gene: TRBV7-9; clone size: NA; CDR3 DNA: TGTGCCAGCAGAAAGAGTCTAGATGAAAAACTGTTTTTT; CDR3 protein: CASRKSLDEKLFF
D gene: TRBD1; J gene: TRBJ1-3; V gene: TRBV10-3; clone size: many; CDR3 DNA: TGTGCCATCAGTGAGCAGGGGGCTGGAAACACCATATATTTT; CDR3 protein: CAISEQGAGNTIYF
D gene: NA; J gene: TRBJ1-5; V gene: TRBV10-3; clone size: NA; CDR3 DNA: TGTGCCAGCAGTTACACACAGGGTCTGATGCCCCAGCATTTT; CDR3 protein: CASSYTQGLMPQHF
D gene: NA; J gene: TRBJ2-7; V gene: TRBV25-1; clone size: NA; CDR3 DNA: TGTGCCAGCAGCGCCTCAGGCTCCTACGAGCAGTACTTC; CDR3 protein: CASSASGSYEQYF
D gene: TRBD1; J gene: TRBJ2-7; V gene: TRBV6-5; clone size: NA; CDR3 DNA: TGTGCCATCAGGGGCCTCGGACAGGGTTCCCACGAGCAGTACTTC; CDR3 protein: CAIRGLGQGSHEQYF
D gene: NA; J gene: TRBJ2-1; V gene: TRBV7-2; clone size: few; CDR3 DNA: TGTGCCAGCAGCTCGCGGACAGGGAGGGATGAGCAGTTCTTC; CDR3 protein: CASSSRTGRDEQFF
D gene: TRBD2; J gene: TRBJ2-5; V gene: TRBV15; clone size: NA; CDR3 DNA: TGTGCCACCAGCAGAGTACTAGCGGGAGTGGGACAAGAGACCCAGTACTTC; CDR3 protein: CATSRVLAGVGQETQYF
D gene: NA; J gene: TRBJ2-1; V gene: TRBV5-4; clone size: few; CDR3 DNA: TGTGCCAGCAGCGCGGACGTCAGCTCCTACAATGAGCAGTTCTTC; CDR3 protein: CASSADVSSYNEQFF
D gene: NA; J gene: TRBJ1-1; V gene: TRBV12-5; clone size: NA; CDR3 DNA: TGTGCTAGTGGTCCCGGGTTGAGGAACACTGAAGCTTTCTTT; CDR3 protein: CASGPGLRNTEAFF
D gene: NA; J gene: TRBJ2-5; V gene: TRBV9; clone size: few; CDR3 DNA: TGTGCCAGCAGCGTAGCCACAACAAAGGGGGAGACCCAGTACTTC; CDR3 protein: CASSVATTKGETQYF
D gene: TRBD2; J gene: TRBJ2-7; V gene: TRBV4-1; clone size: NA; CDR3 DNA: TGCGCCAGCAGCCTGATAGCGGGGAACTACGAGCAGTACTTC; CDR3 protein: CASSLIAGNYEQYF
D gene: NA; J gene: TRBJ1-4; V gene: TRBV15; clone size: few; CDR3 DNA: TGTGCCACCAGCAGAAACAGGGACGAAAAACTGTTTTTT; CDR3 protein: CATSRNRDEKLFF
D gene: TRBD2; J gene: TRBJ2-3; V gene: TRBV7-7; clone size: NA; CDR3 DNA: TGTGCCAGCAGTCTAGCGGGGGGGCCAACAGATACGCAGTATTTT; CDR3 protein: CASSLAGGPTDTQYF
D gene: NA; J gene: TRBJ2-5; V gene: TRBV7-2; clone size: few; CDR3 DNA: TGTGCCAGCAGCACCGAGGGACGGGCGACCCAGTACTTC; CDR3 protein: CASSTEGRATQYF
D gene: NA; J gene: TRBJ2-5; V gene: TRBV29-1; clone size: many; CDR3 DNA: TGCAGCACAAGGACAGTTATCCAAGAGACCCAGTACTTC; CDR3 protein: CSTRTVIQETQYF
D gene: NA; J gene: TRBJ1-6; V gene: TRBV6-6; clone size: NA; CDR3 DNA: TGTGCCAGCATCACCTCAACCCAGAATTCACCCCTCCACTTT; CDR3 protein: CASITSTQNSPLHF
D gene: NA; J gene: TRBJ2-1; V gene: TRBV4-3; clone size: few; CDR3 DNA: TGCGCCAGCAGCCAAGACCGCTTTTTGCCCTACAATGAGCAGTTCTTC; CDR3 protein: CASSQDRFLPYNEQFF
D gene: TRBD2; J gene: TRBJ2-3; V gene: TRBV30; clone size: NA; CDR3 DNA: TGTGCCTGGAGTCCAATGAGGGTGAGCGGGACCATTCGGGGCACAGATACGCAGTATTTT; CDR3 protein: CAWSPMRVSGTIRGTDTQYF
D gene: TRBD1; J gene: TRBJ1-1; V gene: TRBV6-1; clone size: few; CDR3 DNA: TGTGCCAGCAGTGGGAGGGCAGGGGGCGTCTCGGACACTGAAGCTTTCTTT; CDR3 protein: CASSGRAGGVSDTEAFF
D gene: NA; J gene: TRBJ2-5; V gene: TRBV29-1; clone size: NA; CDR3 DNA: TGCAGCGTTGGTTCCGGGACATCCGGGGAGACCCAGTACTTC; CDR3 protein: CSVGSGTSGETQYF
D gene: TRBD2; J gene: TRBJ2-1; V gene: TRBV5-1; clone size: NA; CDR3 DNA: TGCGCCAGCAGCCCCCCCAGACTAGCCGAAATCAATGAGCAGTTCTTC; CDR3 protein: CASSPPRLAEINEQFF
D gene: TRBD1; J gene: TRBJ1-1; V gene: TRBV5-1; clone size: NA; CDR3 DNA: TGCGCCAGCAGCCCCGAGACAGGGAGGAAAACTGAAGCTTTCTTT; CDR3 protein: CASSPETGRKTEAFF
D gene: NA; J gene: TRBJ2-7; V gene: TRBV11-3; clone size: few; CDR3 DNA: TGTGCCAGCAGCTCCACTACAGGGCTAGTCCGGGACGAGCAGTACTTC; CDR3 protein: CASSSTTGLVRDEQYF
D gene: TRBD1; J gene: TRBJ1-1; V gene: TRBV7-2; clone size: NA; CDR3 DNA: TGTGCCAGCAGCGAGGGGGGGCACAGGGGACGGTTCGCTTTCTTT; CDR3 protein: CASSEGGHRGRFAFF
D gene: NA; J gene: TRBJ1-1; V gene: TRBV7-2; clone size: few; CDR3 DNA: TGTGCCAGCAGCTTAGCAGGGGAGGCCACTGAAGCTTTCTTT; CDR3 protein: CASSLAGEATEAFF
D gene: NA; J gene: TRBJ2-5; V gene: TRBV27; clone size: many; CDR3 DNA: TGTGCCAGCAGTTCCCCCCAAGGGACCCAGTACTTC; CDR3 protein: CASSSPQGTQYF
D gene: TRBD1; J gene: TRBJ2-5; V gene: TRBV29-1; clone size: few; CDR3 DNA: TGCAGCGTTGGGGAACCACAGGGGGTTGACCAAGAGACCCAGTACTTC; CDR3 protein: CSVGEPQGVDQETQYF
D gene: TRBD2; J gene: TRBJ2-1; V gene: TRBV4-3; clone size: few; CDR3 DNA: TGCGCCAGCAGCCAAGAAATAGCGGGGGGGCTCAATGAGCAGTTCTTC; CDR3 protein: CASSQEIAGGLNEQFF
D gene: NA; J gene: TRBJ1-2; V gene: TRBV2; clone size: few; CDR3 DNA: TGTGCCAGCAGTGAAGGCGGTGCCTCGAGGGGCTACACCTTC; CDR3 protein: CASSEGGASRGYTF
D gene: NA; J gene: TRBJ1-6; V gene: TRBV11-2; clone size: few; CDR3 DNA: TGTGCCAGCAGCTTTTGGGGCTCAACTTATAATTCACCCCTCCACTTT; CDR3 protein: CASSFWGSTYNSPLHF
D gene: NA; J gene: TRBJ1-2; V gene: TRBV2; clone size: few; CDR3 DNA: TGTGCCAGCAACAGGGAGCTGGGTGGCTACACCTTC; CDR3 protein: CASNRELGGYTF
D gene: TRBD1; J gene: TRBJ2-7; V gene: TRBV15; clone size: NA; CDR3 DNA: TGTGCCACCAGCAGAGATCTCGGGACAGGGAAGTACGAGCAGTACTTC; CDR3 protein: CATSRDLGTGKYEQYF
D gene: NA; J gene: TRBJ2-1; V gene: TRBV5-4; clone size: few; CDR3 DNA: TGTGCCAGCAGCCCCAATGTGTGGGGGGGGCCCCACAATGAGCAGTTCTTC; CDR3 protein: CASSPNVWGGPHNEQFF
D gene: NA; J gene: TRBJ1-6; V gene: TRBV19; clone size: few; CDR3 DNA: TGTGCCAGTAGTATAGCCACAAAAAATTCACCCCTCCACTTT; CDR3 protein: CASSIATKNSPLHF
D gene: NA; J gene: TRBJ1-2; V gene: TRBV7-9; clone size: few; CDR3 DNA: TGTGCCAGCAGCCCGGACAAGAGCTATGGCTACACCTTC; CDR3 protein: CASSPDKSYGYTF
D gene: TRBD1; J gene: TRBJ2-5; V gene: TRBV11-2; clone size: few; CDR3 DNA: TGTGCCAGCAGCCCCCATGACAGGGCAAGAGAGACCCAGTACTTC; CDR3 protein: CASSPHDRARETQYF